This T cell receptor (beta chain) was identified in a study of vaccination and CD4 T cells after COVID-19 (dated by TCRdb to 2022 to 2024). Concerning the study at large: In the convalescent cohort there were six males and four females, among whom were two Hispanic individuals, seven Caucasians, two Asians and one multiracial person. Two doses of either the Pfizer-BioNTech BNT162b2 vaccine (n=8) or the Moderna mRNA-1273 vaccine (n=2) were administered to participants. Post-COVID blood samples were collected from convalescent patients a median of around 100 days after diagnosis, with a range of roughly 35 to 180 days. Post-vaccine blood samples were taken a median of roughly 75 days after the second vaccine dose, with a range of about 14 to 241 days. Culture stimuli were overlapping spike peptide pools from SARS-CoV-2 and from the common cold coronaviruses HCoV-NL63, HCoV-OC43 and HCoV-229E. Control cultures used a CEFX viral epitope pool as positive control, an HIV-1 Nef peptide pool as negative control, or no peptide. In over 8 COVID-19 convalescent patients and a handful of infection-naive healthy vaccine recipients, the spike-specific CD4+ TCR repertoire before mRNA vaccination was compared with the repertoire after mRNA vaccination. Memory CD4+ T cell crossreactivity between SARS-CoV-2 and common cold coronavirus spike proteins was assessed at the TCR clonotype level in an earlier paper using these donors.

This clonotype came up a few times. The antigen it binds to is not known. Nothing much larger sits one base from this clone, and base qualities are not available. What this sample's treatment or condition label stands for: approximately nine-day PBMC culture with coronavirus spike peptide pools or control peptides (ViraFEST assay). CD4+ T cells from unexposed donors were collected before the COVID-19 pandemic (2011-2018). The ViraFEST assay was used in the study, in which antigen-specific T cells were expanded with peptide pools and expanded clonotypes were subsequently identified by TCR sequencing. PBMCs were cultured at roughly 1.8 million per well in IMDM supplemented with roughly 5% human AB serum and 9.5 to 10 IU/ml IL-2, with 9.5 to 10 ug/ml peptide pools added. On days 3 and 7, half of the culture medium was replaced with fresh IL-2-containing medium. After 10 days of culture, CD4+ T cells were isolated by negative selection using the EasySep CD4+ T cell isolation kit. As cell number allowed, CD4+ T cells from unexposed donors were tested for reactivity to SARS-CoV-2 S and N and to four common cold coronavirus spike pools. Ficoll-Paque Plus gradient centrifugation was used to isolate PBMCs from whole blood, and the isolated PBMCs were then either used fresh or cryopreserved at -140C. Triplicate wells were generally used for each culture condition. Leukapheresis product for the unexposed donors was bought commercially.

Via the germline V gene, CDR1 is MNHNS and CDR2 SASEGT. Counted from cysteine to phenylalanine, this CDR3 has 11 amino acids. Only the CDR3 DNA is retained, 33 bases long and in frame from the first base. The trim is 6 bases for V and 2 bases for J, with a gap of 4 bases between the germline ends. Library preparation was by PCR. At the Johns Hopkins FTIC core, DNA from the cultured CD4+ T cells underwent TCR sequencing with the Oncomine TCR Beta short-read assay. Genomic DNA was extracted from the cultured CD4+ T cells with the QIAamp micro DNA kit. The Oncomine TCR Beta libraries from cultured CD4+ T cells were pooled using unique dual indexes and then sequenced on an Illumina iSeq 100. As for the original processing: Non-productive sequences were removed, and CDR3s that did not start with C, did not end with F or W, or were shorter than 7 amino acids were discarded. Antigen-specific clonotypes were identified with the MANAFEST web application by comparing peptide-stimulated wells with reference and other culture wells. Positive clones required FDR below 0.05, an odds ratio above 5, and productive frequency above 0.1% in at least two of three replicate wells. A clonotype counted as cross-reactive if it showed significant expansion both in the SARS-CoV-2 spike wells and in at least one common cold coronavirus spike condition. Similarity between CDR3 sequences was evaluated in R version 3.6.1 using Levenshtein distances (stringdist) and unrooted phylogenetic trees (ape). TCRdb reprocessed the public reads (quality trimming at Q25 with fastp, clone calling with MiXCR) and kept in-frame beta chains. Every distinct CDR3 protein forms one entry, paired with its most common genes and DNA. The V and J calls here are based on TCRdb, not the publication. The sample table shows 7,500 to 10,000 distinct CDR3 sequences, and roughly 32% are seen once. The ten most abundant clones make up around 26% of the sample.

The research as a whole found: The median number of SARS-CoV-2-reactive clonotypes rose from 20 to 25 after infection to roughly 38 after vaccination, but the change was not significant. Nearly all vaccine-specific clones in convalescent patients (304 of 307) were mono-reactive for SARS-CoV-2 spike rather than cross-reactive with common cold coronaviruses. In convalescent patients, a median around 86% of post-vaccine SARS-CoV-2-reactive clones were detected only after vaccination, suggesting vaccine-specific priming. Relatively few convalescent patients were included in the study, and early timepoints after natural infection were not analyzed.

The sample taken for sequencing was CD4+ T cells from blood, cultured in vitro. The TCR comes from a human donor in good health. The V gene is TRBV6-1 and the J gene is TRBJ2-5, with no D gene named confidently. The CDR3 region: CASRTQETQYF. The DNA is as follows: TGTGCCAGCAGGACGCAAGAGACCCAGTACTTC.